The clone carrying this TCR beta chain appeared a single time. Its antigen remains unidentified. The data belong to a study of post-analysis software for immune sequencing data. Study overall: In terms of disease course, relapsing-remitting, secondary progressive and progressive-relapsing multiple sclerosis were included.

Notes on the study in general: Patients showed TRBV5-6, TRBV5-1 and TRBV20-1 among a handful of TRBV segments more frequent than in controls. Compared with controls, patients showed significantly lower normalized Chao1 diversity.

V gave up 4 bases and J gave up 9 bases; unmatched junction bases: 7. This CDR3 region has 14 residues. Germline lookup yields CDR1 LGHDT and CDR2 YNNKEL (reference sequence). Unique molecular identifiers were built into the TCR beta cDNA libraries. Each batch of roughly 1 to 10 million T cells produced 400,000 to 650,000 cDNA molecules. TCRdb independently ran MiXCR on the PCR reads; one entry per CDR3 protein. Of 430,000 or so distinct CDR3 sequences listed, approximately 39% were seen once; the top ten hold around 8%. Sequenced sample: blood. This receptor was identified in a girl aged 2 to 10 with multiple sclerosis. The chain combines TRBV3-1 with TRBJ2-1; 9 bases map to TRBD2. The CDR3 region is CASSRGTSILEQFF. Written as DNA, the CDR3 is TGTGCCAGCAGCCGCGGGACTAGCATTCTTGAGCAGTTCTTC.